The T cell receptor (beta chain) described here comes from a study of breast tumors, draining lymph nodes, adjacent tissues (dated by TCRdb to about 2016). Regarding the research as a whole: The study compared TCR beta repertoires across tumor, adjacent nontumor tissue and axillary lymph nodes from breast cancer patients. The study was designed to assess the relationships and possible T-cell exchange between tumor, surrounding tissue and draining lymph node repertoires in human breast cancer.

The full study reports these points: In luminal-like breast cancer, tumor and nontumor tissue repertoires resembled each other significantly more than in basal-like breast cancer. Tumor T-cell repertoires showed less diversity than lymph node repertoires and more diversity than nontumor tissue repertoires, and tumor T-cell repertoires showed preferential V and J gene usage. The conclusion that tumor T cells originate in lymph nodes was presented as consistent with a hypothesis rather than as directly demonstrated. The data were considered consistent with most tumor T cells being derived from the lymph node and subsequently expanding within tumor tissue.

Sequencing was carried out with an Illumina HiSeq 2000. TCR beta chain libraries were generated by multiplex PCR amplification. High-throughput sequencing was used to analyze the amplified TCR beta chain products. The raw public reads went through TCRdb reprocessing: fastp at Q25, MiXCR clone calling, in-frame beta chains kept. CDR3 protein sequences are deduplicated, and each keeps its most common genes and DNA. The sample table lists fewer than 300,000 distinct CDR3 sequences, approximately 29% of them with a count of one. The top ten hold more than 1.3% of the sample. Comments on this clonotype: Its antigen has not been determined. This may arise from a read error, as a much more abundant clone is one base away.

The axillary draining lymph nodes of breast cancer patients were the source of the lymph node samples. From cysteine to phenylalanine, the CDR3 is 10 amino acids long. Kept here is only the CDR3 DNA, which spans 30 bases and is read in frame from base 1. In the germline V gene (reference sequence), CDR1 corresponds to LNHDA and CDR2 to SQIVND. Sequencing input: axillary lymph node tissue. This chain is built from TRBV19 and TRBJ2-4; TRBD1 is a possible D gene, resting on 6 matching bases. This receptor was taken from a female donor with breast cancer. Some clones in this sample may be carry-over from other donors' samples. Here is the DNA: TGTGCCAGTAGTAGGGACATTCAGTGCTTC. It encodes CASSRDIQCF.